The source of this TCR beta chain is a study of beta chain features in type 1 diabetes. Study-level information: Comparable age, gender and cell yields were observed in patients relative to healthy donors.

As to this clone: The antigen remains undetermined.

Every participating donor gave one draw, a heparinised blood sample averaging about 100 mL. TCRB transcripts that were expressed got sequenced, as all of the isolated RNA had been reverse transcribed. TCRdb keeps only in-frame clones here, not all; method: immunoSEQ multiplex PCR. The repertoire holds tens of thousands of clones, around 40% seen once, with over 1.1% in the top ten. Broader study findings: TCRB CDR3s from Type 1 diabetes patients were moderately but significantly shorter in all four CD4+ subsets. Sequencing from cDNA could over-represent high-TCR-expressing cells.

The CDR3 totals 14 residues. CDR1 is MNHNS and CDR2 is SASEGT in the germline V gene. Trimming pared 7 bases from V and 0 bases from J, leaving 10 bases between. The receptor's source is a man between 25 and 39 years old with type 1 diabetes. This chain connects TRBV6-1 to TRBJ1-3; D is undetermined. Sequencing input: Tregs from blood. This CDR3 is CASNEQFSGNTIYF. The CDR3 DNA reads TGTGCCAGCAACGAACAGTTCTCTGGAAACACCATATATTTT.